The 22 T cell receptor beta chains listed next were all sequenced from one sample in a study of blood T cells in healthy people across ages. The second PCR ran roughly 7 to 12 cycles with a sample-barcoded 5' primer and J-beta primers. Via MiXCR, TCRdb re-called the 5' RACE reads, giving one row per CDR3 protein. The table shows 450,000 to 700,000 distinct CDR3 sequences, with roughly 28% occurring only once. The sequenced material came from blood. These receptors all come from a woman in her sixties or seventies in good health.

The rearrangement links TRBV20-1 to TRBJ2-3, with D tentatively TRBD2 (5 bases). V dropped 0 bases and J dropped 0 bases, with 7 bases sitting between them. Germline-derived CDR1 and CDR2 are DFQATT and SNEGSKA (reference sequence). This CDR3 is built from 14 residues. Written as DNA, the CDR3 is TGCAGTGCTAGAGATCGGGGTAGCACAGATACGCAGTATTTT. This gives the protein CSARDRGSTDTQYF.

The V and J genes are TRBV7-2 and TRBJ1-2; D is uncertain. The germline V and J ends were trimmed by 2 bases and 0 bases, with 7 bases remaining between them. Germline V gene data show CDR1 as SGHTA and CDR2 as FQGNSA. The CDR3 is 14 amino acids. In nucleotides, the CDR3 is TGTGCCAGCAGCTTAATCGGGACTAACTATGGCTACACCTTC. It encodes CASSLIGTNYGYTF.

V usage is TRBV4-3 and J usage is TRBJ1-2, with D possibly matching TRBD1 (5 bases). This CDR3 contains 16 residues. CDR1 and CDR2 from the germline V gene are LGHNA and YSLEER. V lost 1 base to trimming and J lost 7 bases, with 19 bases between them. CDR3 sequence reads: CASSQVMTATGAGYTF. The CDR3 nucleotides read TGCGCCAGCAGCCAAGTTATGACAGCCACTGGGGCTGGCTACACCTTC.

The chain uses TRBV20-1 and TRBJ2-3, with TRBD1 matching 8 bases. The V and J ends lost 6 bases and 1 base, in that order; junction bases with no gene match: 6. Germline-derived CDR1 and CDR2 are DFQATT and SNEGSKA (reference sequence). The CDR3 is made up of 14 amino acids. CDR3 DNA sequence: TGCAGTGCCAAGACAGGGGTCGGCACAGATACGCAGTATTTT. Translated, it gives CSAKTGVGTDTQYF.

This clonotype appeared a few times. The CDR3 region has the DNA TGTGCCAGCAGCCTCACTGCGGACTCTAGCACAGATACGCAGTATTTT. Its protein product is CASSLTADSSTDTQYF. The rearrangement links TRBV7-2 to TRBJ2-3; possible D gene TRBD2, 5 bases. The germline V gene encodes CDR1 SGHTA and CDR2 FQGNSA. The V gene lost 5 bases and the J gene lost 0 bases, with 15 bases spanning the gap. This CDR3 is 16 amino acids long.

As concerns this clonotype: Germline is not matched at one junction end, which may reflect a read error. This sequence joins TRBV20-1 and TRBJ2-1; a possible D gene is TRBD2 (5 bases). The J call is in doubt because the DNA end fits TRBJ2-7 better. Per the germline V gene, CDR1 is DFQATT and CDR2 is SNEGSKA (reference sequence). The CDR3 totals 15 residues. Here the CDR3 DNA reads TGCAGTGCAAGCTTTCCTCGCGGGCTCGGGTACGGGCAGTACTTC. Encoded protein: CSASFPRGLGYGQYF.

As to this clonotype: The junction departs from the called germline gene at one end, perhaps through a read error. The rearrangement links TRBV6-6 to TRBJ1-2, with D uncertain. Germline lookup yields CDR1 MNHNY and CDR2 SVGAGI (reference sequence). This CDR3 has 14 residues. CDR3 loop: CASRALGLVYGYTF. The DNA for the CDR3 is TGCGCCAGCAGAGCCTTAGGACTTGTCTATGGCTACACCTTC.

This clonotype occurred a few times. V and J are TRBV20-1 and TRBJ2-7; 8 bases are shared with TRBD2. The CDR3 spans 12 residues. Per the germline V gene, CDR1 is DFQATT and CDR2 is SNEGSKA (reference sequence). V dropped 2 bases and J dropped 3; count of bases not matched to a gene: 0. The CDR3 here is CSARRGGYEQYF. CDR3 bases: TGCAGTGCTAGACGGGGGGGCTACGAGCAGTACTTC.

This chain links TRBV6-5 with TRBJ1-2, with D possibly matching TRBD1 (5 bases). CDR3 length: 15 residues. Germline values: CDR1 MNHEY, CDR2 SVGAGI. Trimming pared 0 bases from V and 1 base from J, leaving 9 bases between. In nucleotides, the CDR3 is TGTGCCAGCAGTTACTCTCTACAGGTTAACTATGGCTACACCTTC. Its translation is CASSYSLQVNYGYTF.

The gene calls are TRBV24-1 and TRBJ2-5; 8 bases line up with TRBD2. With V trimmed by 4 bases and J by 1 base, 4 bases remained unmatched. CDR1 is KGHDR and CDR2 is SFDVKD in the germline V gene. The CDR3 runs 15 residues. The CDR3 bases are TGTGCCACCAGTGACCACGGGACTAGCCAAGAGACCCAGTACTTC. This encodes CATSDHGTSQETQYF.

CDR3 sequence reads: CASSQAPTGETQYF. The CDR3 DNA reads TGCGCCAGCAGCCAAGCACCGACCGGGGAGACCCAGTACTTC. The V call is TRBV4-1, the J call TRBJ2-5; D uncertain. Trimming took 1 base from V and 5 from J, leaving 11 bases between them. CDR3 length equals 14 residues. Germline V gives CDR1 MGHRA, CDR2 YSYEKL.

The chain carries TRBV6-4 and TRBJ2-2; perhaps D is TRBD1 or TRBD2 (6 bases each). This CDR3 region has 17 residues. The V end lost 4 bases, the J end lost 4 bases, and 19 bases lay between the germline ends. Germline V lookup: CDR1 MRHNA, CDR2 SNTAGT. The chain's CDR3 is CASSGHARGRFTGELFF. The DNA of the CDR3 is TGTGCCAGCAGTGGCCATGCCCGGGGGCGCTTCACCGGGGAGCTGTTTTTT.

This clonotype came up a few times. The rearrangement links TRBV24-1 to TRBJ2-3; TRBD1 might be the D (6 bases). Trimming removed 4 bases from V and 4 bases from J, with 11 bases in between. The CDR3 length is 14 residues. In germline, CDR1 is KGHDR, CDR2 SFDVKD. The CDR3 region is CATSEIRGSDTQYF. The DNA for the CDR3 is TGTGCCACCAGTGAGATCAGGGGATCAGATACGCAGTATTTT.

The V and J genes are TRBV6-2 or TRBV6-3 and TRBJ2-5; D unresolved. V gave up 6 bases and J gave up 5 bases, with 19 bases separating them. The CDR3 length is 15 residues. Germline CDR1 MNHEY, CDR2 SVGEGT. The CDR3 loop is CASSLRGVVWETQYF. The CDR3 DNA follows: TGTGCCAGCAGCCTCCGAGGAGTTGTCTGGGAGACCCAGTACTTC.

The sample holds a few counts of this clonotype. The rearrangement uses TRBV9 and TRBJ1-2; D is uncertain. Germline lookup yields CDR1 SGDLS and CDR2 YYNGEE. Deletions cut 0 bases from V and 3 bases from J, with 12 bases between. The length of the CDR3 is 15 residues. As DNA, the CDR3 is TGTGCCAGCAGCGTAGAGATAGGGTGGGACTATGGCTACACCTTC. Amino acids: CASSVEIGWDYGYTF.

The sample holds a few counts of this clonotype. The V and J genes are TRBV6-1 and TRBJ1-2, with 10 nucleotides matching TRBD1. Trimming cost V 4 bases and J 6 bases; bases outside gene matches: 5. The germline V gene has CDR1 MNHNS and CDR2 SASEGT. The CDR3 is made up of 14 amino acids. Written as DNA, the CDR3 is TGTGCCAGCAGTGGACAGGGGGCCTCGGATGGCTACACCTTC. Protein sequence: CASSGQGASDGYTF.

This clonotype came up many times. CDR3 sequence: CASSFSTEGELFF. The CDR3 DNA reads TGTGCCAGCAGCTTCTCAACCGAGGGGGAGCTGTTTTTT. This chain joins TRBV5-5 and TRBJ2-2; no clear D. CDR1 is SGHKS, CDR2 YYEKEE, per germline (reference sequence). The CDR3 loop spans 13 amino acids. V gave up 2 bases and J gave up 8 bases, with 10 bases separating them. Based on the CDR3 plus reference TRBV5-5 and TRBJ2-2, the full variable domain is DAGVTQSPTHLIKTRGQQVTLRCSPISGHKSVSWYQQVLGQGPQFIFQYYEKEERGRGNFPDRFSARQFPNYSSELNVNALLLGDSALYLCASSFSTEGELFFGEGSRLTVL.

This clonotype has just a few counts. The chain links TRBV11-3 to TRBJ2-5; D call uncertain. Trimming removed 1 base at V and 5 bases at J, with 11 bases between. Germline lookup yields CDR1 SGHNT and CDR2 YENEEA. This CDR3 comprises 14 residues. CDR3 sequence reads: CASSLALLPETQYF. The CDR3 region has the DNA TGTGCCAGCAGCTTAGCCCTTCTTCCTGAGACCCAGTACTTC.

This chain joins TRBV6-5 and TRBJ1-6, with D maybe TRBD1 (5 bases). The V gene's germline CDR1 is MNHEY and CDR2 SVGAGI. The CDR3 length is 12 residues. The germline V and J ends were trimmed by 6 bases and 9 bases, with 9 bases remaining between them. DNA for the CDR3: TGTGCCAGCAGCAGACAGCTTTCACCCCTCCACTTT. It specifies CASSRQLSPLHF.

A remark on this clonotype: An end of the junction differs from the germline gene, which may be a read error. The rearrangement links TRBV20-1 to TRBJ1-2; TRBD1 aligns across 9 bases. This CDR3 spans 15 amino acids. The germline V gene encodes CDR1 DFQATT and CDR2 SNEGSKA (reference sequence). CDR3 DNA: TGCAGTGCTAGATCACCCGGACAGGGGAACTATGGCTACGCCTTC. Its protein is CSARSPGQGNYGYAF.

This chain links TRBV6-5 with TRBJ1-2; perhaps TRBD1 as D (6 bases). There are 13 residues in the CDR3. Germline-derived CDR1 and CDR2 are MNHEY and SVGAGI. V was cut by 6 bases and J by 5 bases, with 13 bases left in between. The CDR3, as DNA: TGTGCCAGCAGGCCACAGGGTACATATGGCTACACCTTC. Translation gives CASRPQGTYGYTF.

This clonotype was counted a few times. CDR3 DNA: TGTGCCAGCAGTTTAATTTCTCCCGGGGCCAACGTCCTGACTTTC. Translating gives CASSLISPGANVLTF. The V and J genes are TRBV28 and TRBJ2-6; no clear D gene. CDR1 and CDR2 from the germline V gene are MDHEN and SYDVKM. With 2 bases removed from V and 4 bases from J, the gap between germline ends came to 9 bases. The CDR3 extends over 15 amino acids. The variable domain in full, completed from reference TRBV28 and TRBJ2-6, reads DVKVTQSSRYLVKRTGEKVFLECVQDMDHENMFWYRQDPGLGLRLIYFSYDVKMKEKGDIPEGYSVSREKKERFSLILESASTNQTSMYLCASSLISPGANVLTFGAGSRLTVL.